Listed here are 31 T cell receptor beta chains from one sample, sequenced in a study of blood T cells in healthy people across ages. Together with a sample-barcoded 5' primer, a J-beta primer mix was included in a second PCR lasting about 7 to 12 cycles. TCRdb fed the 5' RACE reads into MiXCR, producing one record per CDR3 protein. The table includes 800,000 to 950,000 distinct CDR3 sequences, 25% to 30% detected once. The data were also submitted as part of a second study, on T cells of mothers and their children.

The sequenced sample was blood. The receptors derive from a woman aged 40 to 55 in good health.

This clonotype occurred many times. This sequence joins TRBV10-3 and TRBJ2-7; no clear D. Germline CDR1 and CDR2: ENHRY and SYGVKD. The V and J ends lost 4 bases and 5 bases respectively, with 6 bases between them. The CDR3 runs to 11 residues. The CDR3 sequence is CAISGSDEQYF. The CDR3 DNA reads as TGTGCCATCAGTGGATCCGACGAGCAGTACTTC.

In the case of this clonotype: A much larger clone is a single base away; this may be a read error. The chain couples TRBV19 to TRBJ2-5; no reliable D call. The CDR3 runs to 13 residues. CDR1 is LNHDA, CDR2 SQIVND, per germline (reference sequence). This chain's CDR3 is CARSIGGLETQYF. CDR3 bases: TGTGCCAGGAGTATAGGCGGCTTAGAGACCCAGTACTTC.

This clonotype was seen repeatedly, ten times or more. V and J are TRBV7-2 and TRBJ2-1; D unclear. CDR3 length: 15 residues. Germline values: CDR1 SGHTA, CDR2 FQGNSA. V lost 5 bases and J lost 0, with 11 bases in between. In DNA form, the CDR3 reads TGTGCCAGCAGCCCGGGCGCAGACTCCTACAATGAGCAGTTCTTC. This gives the protein CASSPGADSYNEQFF.

This clonotype was seen many times. This chain connects TRBV7-9 to TRBJ2-1; TRBD2 is a possible D gene (6 bases). Deletions cut 5 bases from V and 7 bases from J, with 9 bases between. The CDR3 sequence is 12 residues long. CDR1 and CDR2 from the germline V gene are SEHNR and FQNEAQ (reference sequence). In DNA form, the CDR3 reads TGTGCCAGCAGCCTCCGGGGGAATGAGCAGTTCTTC. Its protein is CASSLRGNEQFF.

The CDR3 region has the DNA TGCAGTGCCCTCCATAGCACAGATACGCAGTATTTT. This codes for CSALHSTDTQYF. This sequence joins TRBV20-1 and TRBJ2-3; no clear D gene. Per the germline V gene, CDR1 is DFQATT and CDR2 is SNEGSKA (reference sequence). V was cut by 6 bases and J by 0 bases, with 7 bases left in between. The CDR3 totals 12 residues.

Remarks on this clonotype: The junction does not match germline at one end; this may be a read error. The chain is built from TRBV28 and TRBJ1-1; tentative D call: TRBD1 (5 bases). CDR3 length: 15 residues. Germline V gives CDR1 MDHEN, CDR2 SYDVKM. The CDR3, as DNA: TGTGCCGGCAGTTTAAACAGGTTGGAAGGTACTGAAGCTTTCTTT. Protein: CAGSLNRLEGTEAFF.

A few counts support this clonotype. This chain uses TRBV29-1 with TRBJ1-1; TRBD1 matches 7 bases. The CDR3 runs to 12 residues. The germline CDR1 and CDR2 sequences are SQVTM and ANQGSEA. V lost 0 bases and J lost 7; bases outside the gene matches: 2. CDR3 nucleotide sequence: TGCAGCGTTGAAGATCCAGGGGGTGAAGCTTTCTTT. Protein: CSVEDPGGEAFF.

This clonotype has just a few counts. The rearrangement uses TRBV6-2 or TRBV6-3 and TRBJ1-2, with unresolved D. The germline V and J ends were trimmed by 2 bases and 7 bases, with 11 bases remaining between them. The V gene's germline CDR1 is MNHEY and CDR2 SVGEGT. The CDR3 runs to 13 residues. The DNA of the CDR3 is TGTGCCAGCAGTTACAGGGATTTTGGTGGCTACACCTTC. This sequence encodes CASSYRDFGGYTF.

The chain recombines TRBV11-2 with TRBJ2-7, with 9 positions matching TRBD1. V dropped 4 bases and J dropped 3; count of bases not matched to a gene: 10. CDR1 is SGHAT and CDR2 is FQNNGV in the germline V gene. The CDR3 is 16 amino acids. The CDR3 reads CASSSISGQGFYEQYF. As DNA, the CDR3 is TGTGCCAGCAGCTCTATCTCGGGACAGGGCTTCTACGAGCAGTACTTC.

This clonotype was picked up many times. The genes are TRBV4-1 and TRBJ2-7; the match to TRBD2 covers 11 bases. The CDR3 loop spans 15 amino acids. Germline values: CDR1 MGHRA, CDR2 YSYEKL. The V gene end was trimmed by 4 bases and the J gene end by 2 bases; junction bases not matched to a gene: 4. The CDR3 loop is CASSLGTSGPYEQYF. The CDR3 nucleotides are TGCGCCAGCAGCCTAGGGACTAGCGGCCCCTACGAGCAGTACTTC.

The V and J genes are TRBV7-2 and TRBJ2-3; D perhaps matches TRBD1 (6 bases). This CDR3 region has 15 residues. CDR1 and CDR2 (germline): SGHTA, FQGNSA. Trimming pared 0 bases from V and 2 bases from J, leaving 9 bases between. CDR3 sequence (DNA): TGTGCCAGCAGCTTAGCGGGGGCCATCACAGATACGCAGTATTTT. This gives the protein CASSLAGAITDTQYF.

As to this clonotype: A junction end diverges from the germline sequence, so it may reflect a read error. The gene calls are TRBV5-6 and TRBJ1-2; D uncertain. Germline CDR1 reads SGHDT; CDR2 reads YYEEEE. This CDR3 has 12 amino acids. CDR3 sequence: CASSALNYGCTF. CDR3 DNA sequence: TGTGCCAGCAGCGCACTTAACTATGGCTGCACCTTC.

This clonotype was counted a single time. One end of the junction is discordant with germline, which a read error may explain. The chain uses TRBV12-3 or TRBV12-4 and TRBJ1-5; D is perhaps TRBD1 (5 bases). The CDR3 loop spans 14 amino acids. CDR3 nucleotide sequence: TGTGCCAGCAGTCGGGACTATAGCGATCAGCCCCAGCATTTT. Protein: CASSRDYSDQPQHF.

This sequence joins TRBV3-1 and TRBJ2-7; D gene uncertain. The CDR3 is 15 amino acids. Trimming left V 0 bases short and J 3 bases short, with 12 bases between. From germline, CDR1 is LGHDT and CDR2 YNNKEL (reference sequence). Here the CDR3 DNA reads TGTGCCAGCAGCCAAGATAAGTACAGCGACTACGAGCAGTACTTC. It codes for CASSQDKYSDYEQYF.

This clonotype came up a few times. The chain joins TRBV5-6 to TRBJ2-7; D assignment may be TRBD1 or TRBD2 (5 bases each). Between the trimmed V and J ends, which lost 4 bases and 7 bases, there was a span of 18 bases. From germline, CDR1 is SGHDT and CDR2 YYEEEE. The CDR3 totals 14 residues. The CDR3 nucleotides are TGTGCCAGCAGCCGGGGACCTTTAAACAATGAGCAGTACTTC. Translated, it gives CASSRGPLNNEQYF.

The rearrangement uses TRBV7-2 and TRBJ2-7, with 11 bases fitting TRBD2. CDR3 length: 18 residues. J gave up 2 bases and V 0 bases, and 9 bases lay outside the gene matches. Germline loops: CDR1 SGHTA, CDR2 FQGNSA. CDR3 sequence: CASSLALLAGGTAYEQYF. CDR3 DNA sequence: TGTGCCAGCAGCTTAGCCCTGCTAGCGGGGGGCACAGCCTACGAGCAGTACTTC.

J is TRBJ2-5 and V is TRBV12-3 or TRBV12-4; 10 bases fit TRBD2. V gave up 1 base and J gave up 4 bases; unmatched junction bases: 9. The CDR3 totals 17 residues. The CDR3 reads CASSLGSGGAAVETQYF. In nucleotides, the CDR3 is TGTGCCAGCAGTTTAGGGAGCGGGGGGGCAGCGGTAGAGACCCAGTACTTC.

This clonotype was counted a few times. The DNA of the CDR3 is TGCGCCAGCAGCTTGTCCAGCGGGGCCTCCGTGAATGAGCAGTTCTTC. This encodes CASSLSSGASVNEQFF. The chain joins TRBV5-1 to TRBJ2-1, with 7 bases lining up with TRBD2. J gave up 7 bases and V 1 base, and 11 bases lay outside the gene matches. This CDR3 spans 16 amino acids. Germline V gene data show CDR1 as SGHRS and CDR2 as YFSETQ.

The chain combines TRBV28 with TRBJ1-1, with D unresolved. Germline values: CDR1 MDHEN, CDR2 SYDVKM. The length of the CDR3 is 14 residues. Trimming stripped 6 bases from V and 4 bases from J, with 15 bases between. The CDR3 bases are TGTGCCAGCAGCGCCACCACATTGGGCACTGAAGCTTTCTTT. Translation gives CASSATTLGTEAFF. Full variable domain (outside the CDR3, taken from reference TRBV28 and TRBJ1-1): DVKVTQSSRYLVKRTGEKVFLECVQDMDHENMFWYRQDPGLGLRLIYFSYDVKMKEKGDIPEGYSVSREKKERFSLILESASTNQTSMYLCASSATTLGTEAFFGQGTRLTVV.

The rearrangement links TRBV11-2 to TRBJ2-1; 9 nucleotides agree with TRBD1. The length of the CDR3 is 16 residues. The germline CDR1 and CDR2 sequences are SGHAT and FQNNGV. Trimming cost V 5 bases and J 7 bases; bases outside gene matches: 12. CDR3 loop: CASSRLRGQGWNEQFF. CDR3 coding DNA: TGTGCCAGCAGCCGCCTGAGGGGACAGGGATGGAATGAGCAGTTCTTC.

Details on this clonotype: A single base separates this from a much larger clone, so it may be a read error. This chain joins TRBV20-1 and TRBJ1-4; D might be TRBD1 (5 bases). V lost 3 bases, J lost 6 bases, and 11 bases lay in between. Germline V gene sequence: CDR1 DFQATT, CDR2 SNEGSKA (reference sequence). CDR3 length equals 13 residues. The CDR3 nucleotides read TGCAGTGCTAGGGGGCCGTTTGATGAAAAACTGTTTTTT. Translating gives CSARGPFDEKLFF.

The sample holds one count of this clonotype. A much more abundant neighbour one base away suggests this may be a read error. The rearrangement joins TRBV4-2 to TRBJ1-2; D not resolved. The CDR3 is made up of 12 amino acids. Germline CDR1 LGHNA, CDR2 YNFKEQ. For the CDR3, the DNA is TGTGGCAGCAGCCAAGATAGGACTGGCTACACCTTC. It specifies CGSSQDRTGYTF.

This clonotype has ten or more counts. The chain recombines TRBV4-3 with TRBJ2-7; D is uncertain. Per the germline V gene, CDR1 is LGHNA and CDR2 is YSLEER. Trimming took 0 bases from V and 0 from J, leaving 12 bases between them. The length of the CDR3 is 16 residues. The DNA for the CDR3 is TGCGCCAGCAGCCAAGATCTGGTCAGTACCTCCTACGAGCAGTACTTC. Its protein is CASSQDLVSTSYEQYF.

This clonotype was recorded a few times. A read error may account for a junction end that differs from germline. This sequence joins TRBV4-2 and TRBJ2-3, with 9 nucleotides matching TRBD2. CDR1 is LGHNA and CDR2 is YNFKEQ in the germline V gene. This CDR3 has 16 residues. In nucleotides, the CDR3 is TGTGCCAGCAGCCCCCTATGCGGGGGGGGCACAGATATGCAGTATTTT. This gives the protein CASSPLCGGGTDMQYF.

As for this clonotype: Compared with germline, one end of the junction differs, possibly owing to a read error. This chain joins TRBV12-3 or TRBV12-4 and TRBJ2-3, with D perhaps TRBD2 (5 bases). The CDR3 loop spans 12 amino acids. Written as DNA, the CDR3 is TGTGCCAGCAGTCAGACTACAGATACGCAGGATTTT. Translated: CASSQTTDTQDF.

The chain is built from TRBV11-2 and TRBJ1-1, with no clear D. The V end was cut by 8 bases, the J end by 0 bases, with 10 bases between. This CDR3 spans 13 amino acids. Germline V gives CDR1 SGHAT, CDR2 FQNNGV. The CDR3 is CASLATVNTEAFF. CDR3 nucleotides: TGTGCCAGCCTAGCGACGGTGAACACTGAAGCTTTCTTT.

V is TRBV2 and J is TRBJ2-3, with 11 bases identical to TRBD1. The CDR3 sequence is 14 residues long. V lost 7 bases and J lost 4; bases outside the gene matches: 4. Per the germline V gene, CDR1 is SNHLY and CDR2 is FYNNEI. The CDR3 DNA follows: TGTGCCAGCACGGACAGGGGGCGGTCAGATACGCAGTATTTT. Amino acids: CASTDRGRSDTQYF.

This clonotype was counted at least ten times. This chain links TRBV11-2 with TRBJ1-1, with D uncertain. Deletions cut 2 bases from V and 1 base from J, with 8 bases between. Germline V CDR1 and CDR2: SGHAT, FQNNGV. There are 14 residues in the CDR3. This chain's CDR3 is CASSLLHTNTEAFF. CDR3 nucleotides: TGTGCCAGCAGCTTATTACACACGAACACTGAAGCTTTCTTT.

At least ten counts were recorded for this clonotype. The chain combines TRBV7-6 with TRBJ2-7, with a tentative D call TRBD1 (6 bases). Trimming removed 5 bases at V and 4 bases at J, with 18 bases between. The CDR3 contains 15 residues. Germline assignment: CDR1 SGHVS and CDR2 FNYEAQ. The CDR3 coding sequence is TGTGCCAGCAGCCCCCAAGAGACAGGAGAGTACGAGCAGTACTTC. Translating gives CASSPQETGEYEQYF.

On this clonotype itself: A read error may produce the germline difference seen at one junction end. The chain has TRBV4-1 and TRBJ2-7; the D gene is possibly TRBD2 (6 bases). CDR1 and CDR2 from the germline V gene are MGHRA and YSYEKL. This CDR3 has 14 amino acids. CDR3: CASSVRDSAYEQYF. In DNA, the CDR3 is TGTGCCAGCAGCGTAAGGGACTCTGCCTACGAGCAGTACTTC.

This clonotype was detected many times. The genes are TRBV12-3 or TRBV12-4 and TRBJ2-1; 13 nucleotides line up with TRBD2. The CDR3 totals 20 residues. V was clipped by 6 bases and J by 2 bases; unmatched bases: 16. CDR3 in DNA: TGTGCCAGCAGACCTACTGGACTAGCGGGGGCCGGTACCCCCTACAATGAGCAGTTCTTC. It translates to CASRPTGLAGAGTPYNEQFF.